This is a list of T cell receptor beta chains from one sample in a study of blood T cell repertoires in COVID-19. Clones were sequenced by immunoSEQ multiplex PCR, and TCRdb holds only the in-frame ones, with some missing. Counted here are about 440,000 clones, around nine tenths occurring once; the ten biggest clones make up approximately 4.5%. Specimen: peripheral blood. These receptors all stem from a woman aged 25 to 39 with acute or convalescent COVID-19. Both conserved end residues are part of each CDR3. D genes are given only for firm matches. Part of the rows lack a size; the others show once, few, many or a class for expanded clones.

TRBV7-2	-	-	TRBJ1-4	TGTGCCAGCAGCTTTGCGGGCAGAACTAATGAAAAACTGTTTTTT	CASSFAGRTNEKLFF
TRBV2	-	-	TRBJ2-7	TGTGCCAGCATTGCGGCAGGGGACTACGAGCAGTACTTC	CASIAAGDYEQYF
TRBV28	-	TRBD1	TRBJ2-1	TGTGCCAGCAGCCGTCAGGACAGGGGGTCATACAATGAGCAGTTCTTC	CASSRQDRGSYNEQFF
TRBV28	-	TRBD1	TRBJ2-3	TGTGCCAGCAGTTTACCCGGGACAGGGGATACGCAGTATTTT	CASSLPGTGDTQYF
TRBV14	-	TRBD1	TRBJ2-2	TGTGCCAGCAGCCAATACAGGGGCGGGGAGCTGTTTTTT	CASSQYRGGELFF
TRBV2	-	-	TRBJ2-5	TGTGCCAGCCGCCTCGATTGGGCTGAAGAGACCCAGTACTTC	CASRLDWAEETQYF
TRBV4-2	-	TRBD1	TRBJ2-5	TGTGCCAGCAGCCAAACAGGGACAGGGGGCCTTGAGACCCAGTACTTC	CASSQTGTGGLETQYF
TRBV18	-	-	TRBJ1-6	TGTGCCAGCTCACCACGTCAGGGCAGCGATAATTCACCCCTCCACTTT	CASSPRQGSDNSPLHF
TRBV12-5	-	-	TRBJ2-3	TGTGCTAGTGGTGACCCTCTCGGGGGTGCAGATACGCAGTATTTT	CASGDPLGGADTQYF
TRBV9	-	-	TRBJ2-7	TGTGCCAGCAGCGGCGGGACCTCCTACGAGCAGTACTTC	CASSGGTSYEQYF
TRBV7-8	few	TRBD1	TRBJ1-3	TGTGCCAGCAGCCCTCCGACAGGGTCTGGAAACACCATATATTTT	CASSPPTGSGNTIYF
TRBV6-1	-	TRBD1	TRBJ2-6	TGTGCCAGCAGTGTCAGCCGCCGGGACAGCATCTCTGGGGCCAACGTCCTGACTTTC	CASSVSRRDSISGANVLTF
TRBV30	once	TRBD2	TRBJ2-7	TGTGCCTGGAGTGTACTAGCGGGGAGCTCCTACGAGCAGTACTTC	CAWSVLAGSSYEQYF